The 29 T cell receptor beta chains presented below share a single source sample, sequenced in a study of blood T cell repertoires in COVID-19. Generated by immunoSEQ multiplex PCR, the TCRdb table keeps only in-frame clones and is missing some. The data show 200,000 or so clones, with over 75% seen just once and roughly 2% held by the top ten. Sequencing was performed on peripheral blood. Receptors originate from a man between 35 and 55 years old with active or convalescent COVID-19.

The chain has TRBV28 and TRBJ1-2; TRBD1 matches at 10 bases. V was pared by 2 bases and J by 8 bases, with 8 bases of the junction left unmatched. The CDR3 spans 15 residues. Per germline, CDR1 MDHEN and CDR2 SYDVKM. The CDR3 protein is CASSLRGQGYRGYTF. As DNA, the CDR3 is TGTGCCAGCAGTTTAAGGGGACAGGGGTATAGAGGCTACACCTTC.

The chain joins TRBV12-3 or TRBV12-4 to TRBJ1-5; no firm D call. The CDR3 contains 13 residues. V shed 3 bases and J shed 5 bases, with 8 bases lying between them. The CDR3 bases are TGTGCCAGCAGTTTTGCGTTAGATCAGCCCCAGCATTTT. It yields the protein CASSFALDQPQHF.

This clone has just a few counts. The CDR3: CASSSDIWTTIYGYTF. In DNA, the CDR3 is TGCGCCAGCAGCTCCGACATTTGGACAACCATCTATGGCTACACCTTC. This rearrangement joins TRBV5-1 to TRBJ1-2; a weak D match, TRBD1 (5 bases). Germline loops: CDR1 SGHRS, CDR2 YFSETQ. V lost 3 bases and J 4 bases, leaving 19 bases between the germline ends. CDR3 size: 16 residues. Full variable domain (rest looked up from reference TRBV5-1 and TRBJ1-2): KAGVTQTPRYLIKTRGQQVTLSCSPISGHRSVSWYQQTPGQGLQFLFEYFSETQRNKGNFPGRFSGRQFSNSRSEMNVSTLELGDSALYLCASSSDIWTTIYGYTFGSGTRLTVV.

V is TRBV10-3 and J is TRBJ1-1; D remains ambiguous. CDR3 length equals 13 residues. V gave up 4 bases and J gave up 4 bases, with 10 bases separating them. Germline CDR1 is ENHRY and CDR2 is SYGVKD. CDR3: CAISGERGTEAFF. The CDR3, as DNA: TGTGCCATCAGTGGAGAACGGGGCACTGAAGCTTTCTTT.

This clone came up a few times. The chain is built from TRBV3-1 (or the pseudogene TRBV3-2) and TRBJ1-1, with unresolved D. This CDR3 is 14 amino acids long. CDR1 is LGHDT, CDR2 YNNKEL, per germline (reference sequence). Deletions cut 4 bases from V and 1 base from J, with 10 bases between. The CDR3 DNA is TGTGCCAGCAGCCTACAGCACGCGAACACTGAAGCTTTCTTT. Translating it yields CASSLQHANTEAFF.

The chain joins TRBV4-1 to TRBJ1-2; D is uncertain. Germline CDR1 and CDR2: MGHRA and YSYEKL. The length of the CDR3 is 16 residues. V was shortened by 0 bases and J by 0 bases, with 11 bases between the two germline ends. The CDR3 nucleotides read TGCGCCAGCAGCCAAGAGGCCGCATGGTCTAACTATGGCTACACCTTC. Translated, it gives CASSQEAAWSNYGYTF.

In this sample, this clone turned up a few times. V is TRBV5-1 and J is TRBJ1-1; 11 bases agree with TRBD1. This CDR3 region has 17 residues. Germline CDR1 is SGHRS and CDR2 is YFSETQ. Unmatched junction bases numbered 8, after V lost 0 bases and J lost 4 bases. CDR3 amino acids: CASSLAGQGALGTEAFF. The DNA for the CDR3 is TGCGCCAGCAGCTTGGCCGGACAGGGGGCACTGGGCACTGAAGCTTTCTTT.

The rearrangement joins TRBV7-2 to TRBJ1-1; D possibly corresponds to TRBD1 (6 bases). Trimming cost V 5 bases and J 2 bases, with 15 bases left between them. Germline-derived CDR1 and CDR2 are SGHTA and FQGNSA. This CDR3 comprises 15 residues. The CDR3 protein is CASSILAGANTEAFF. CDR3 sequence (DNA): TGTGCCAGCAGCATCCTCGCGGGGGCTAACACTGAAGCTTTCTTT.

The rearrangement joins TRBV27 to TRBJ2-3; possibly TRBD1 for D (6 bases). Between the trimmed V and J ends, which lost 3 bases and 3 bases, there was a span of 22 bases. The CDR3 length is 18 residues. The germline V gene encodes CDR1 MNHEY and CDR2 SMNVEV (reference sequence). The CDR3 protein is CASSLGVPGTRPTDTQYF. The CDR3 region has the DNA TGTGCCAGCAGTTTGGGGGTCCCGGGGACAAGGCCGACAGATACGCAGTATTTT.

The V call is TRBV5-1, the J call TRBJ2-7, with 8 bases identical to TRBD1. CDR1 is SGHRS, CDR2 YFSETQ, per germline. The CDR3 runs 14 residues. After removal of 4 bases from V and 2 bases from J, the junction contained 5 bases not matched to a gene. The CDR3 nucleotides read TGCGCCAGCAGCCCGGACAGGGAGACCTACGAGCAGTACTTC. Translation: CASSPDRETYEQYF.

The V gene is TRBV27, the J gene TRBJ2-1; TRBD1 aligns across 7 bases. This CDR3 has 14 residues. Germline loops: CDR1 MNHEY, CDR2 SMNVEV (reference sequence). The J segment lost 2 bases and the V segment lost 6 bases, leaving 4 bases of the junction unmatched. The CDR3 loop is CASSPQGTYNEQFF. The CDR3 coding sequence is TGTGCCAGCAGCCCACAGGGGACCTACAATGAGCAGTTCTTC.

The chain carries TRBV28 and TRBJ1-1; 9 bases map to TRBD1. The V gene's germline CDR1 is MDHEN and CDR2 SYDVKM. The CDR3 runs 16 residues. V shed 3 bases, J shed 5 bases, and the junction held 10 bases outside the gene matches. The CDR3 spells CASSFDPTGGGTEAFF. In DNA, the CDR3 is TGTGCCAGCAGTTTTGACCCTACAGGGGGCGGGACTGAAGCTTTCTTT.

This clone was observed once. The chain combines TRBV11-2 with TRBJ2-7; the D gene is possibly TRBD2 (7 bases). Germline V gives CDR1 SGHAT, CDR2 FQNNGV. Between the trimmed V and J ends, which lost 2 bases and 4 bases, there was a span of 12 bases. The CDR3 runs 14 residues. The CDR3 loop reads CASSLLGGVYEQYF. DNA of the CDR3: TGTGCCAGCAGCTTATTAGGGGGGGTTTACGAGCAGTACTTC.

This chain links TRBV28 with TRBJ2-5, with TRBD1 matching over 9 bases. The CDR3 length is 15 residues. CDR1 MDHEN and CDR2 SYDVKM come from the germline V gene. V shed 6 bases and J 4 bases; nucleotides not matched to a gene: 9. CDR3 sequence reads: CASSPRGTGIETQYF. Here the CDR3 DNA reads TGTGCCAGCAGCCCGCGCGGGACAGGGATAGAGACCCAGTACTTC.

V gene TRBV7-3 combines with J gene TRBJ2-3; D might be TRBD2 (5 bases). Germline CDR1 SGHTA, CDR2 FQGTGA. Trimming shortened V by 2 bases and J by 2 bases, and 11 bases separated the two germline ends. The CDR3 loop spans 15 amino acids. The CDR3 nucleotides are TGTGCCAGCAGCTTAGCGACCCTAGCCACAGATACGCAGTATTTT. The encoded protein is CASSLATLATDTQYF.

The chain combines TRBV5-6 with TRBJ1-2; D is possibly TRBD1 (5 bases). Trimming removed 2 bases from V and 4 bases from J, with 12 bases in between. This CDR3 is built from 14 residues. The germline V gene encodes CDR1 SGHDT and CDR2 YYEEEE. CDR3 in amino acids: CASSLMGPGYGYTF. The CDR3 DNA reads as TGTGCCAGCAGCTTAATGGGGCCGGGCTATGGCTACACCTTC.

CDR3 bases: TGTGCCAGCAGTTGGGGTACAGGGAGCAAGTACGAGCAGTACTTC. Translating gives CASSWGTGSKYEQYF. The chain is built from TRBV27 and TRBJ2-7; tentatively, D is TRBD1 (6 bases). CDR1 is MNHEY, CDR2 SMNVEV, per germline (reference sequence). The CDR3 is 15 amino acids. Trimming took 4 bases from V and 4 from J, leaving 17 bases between them.

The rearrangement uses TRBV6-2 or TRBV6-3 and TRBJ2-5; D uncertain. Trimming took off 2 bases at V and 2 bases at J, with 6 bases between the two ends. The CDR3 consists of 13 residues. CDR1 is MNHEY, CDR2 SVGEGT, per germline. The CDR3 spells CASSYTYQETQYF. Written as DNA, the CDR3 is TGTGCCAGCAGTTACACCTATCAAGAGACCCAGTACTTC.

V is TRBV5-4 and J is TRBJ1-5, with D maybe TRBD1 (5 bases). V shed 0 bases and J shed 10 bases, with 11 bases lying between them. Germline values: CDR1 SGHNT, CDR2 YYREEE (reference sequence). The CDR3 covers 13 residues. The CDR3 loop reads CASSLETAAPQHF. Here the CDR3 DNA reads TGTGCCAGCAGCTTGGAGACAGCTGCACCCCAGCATTTT. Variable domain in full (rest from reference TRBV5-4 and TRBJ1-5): ETGVTQSPTHLIKTRGQQVTLRCSSQSGHNTVSWYQQALGQGPQFIFQYYREEENGRGNFPPRFSGLQFPNYSSELNVNALELDDSALYLCASSLETAAPQHFGDGTRLSIL.

Written as DNA, the CDR3 is TGTGCCAGCAGTCGGGACTCCGGGTTAACCTACGAGCAGTACTTC. Its translation: CASSRDSGLTYEQYF. The chain joins TRBV6-5 to TRBJ2-7; possibly TRBD2 for D (6 bases). The CDR3 consists of 15 residues. Trimming shortened V by 5 bases and J by 2 bases, and 16 bases separated the two germline ends. From germline, CDR1 is MNHEY and CDR2 SVGAGI.

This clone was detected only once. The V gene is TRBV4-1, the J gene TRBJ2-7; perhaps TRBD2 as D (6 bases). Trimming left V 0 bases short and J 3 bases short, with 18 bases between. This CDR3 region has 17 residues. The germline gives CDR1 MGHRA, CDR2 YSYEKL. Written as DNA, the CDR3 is TGCGCCAGCAGCCAAGAATTACAGAGCGGGTCTTACTACGAGCAGTACTTC. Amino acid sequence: CASSQELQSGSYYEQYF.

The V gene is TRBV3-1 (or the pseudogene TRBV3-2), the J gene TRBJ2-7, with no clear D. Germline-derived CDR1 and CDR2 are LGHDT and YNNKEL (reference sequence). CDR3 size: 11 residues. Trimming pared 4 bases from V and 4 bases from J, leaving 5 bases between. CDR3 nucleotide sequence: TGTGCCAGCAGCCCTAGTTACGAGCAGTACTTC. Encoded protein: CASSPSYEQYF.

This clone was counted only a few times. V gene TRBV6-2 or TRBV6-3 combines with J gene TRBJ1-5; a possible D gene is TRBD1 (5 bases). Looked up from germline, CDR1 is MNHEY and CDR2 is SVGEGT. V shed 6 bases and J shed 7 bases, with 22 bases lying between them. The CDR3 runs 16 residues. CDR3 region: CASSRIGGLLRQPQHF. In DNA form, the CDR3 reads TGTGCCAGCAGCCGGATCGGGGGACTGCTACGCCAGCCCCAGCATTTT.

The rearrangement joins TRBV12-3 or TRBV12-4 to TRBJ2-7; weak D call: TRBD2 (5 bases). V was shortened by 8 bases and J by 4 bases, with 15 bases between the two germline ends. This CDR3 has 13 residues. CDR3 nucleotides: TGTGCCAGCGCTAAAATGGAGGCTTACGAGCAGTACTTC. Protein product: CASAKMEAYEQYF.

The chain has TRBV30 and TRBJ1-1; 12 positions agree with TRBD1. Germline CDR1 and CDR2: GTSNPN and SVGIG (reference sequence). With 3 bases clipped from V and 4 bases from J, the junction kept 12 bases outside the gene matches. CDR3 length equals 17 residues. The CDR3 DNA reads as TGTGCCTGGAGACGCGGGACAGGGGGCTTTGTTAGCACTGAAGCTTTCTTT. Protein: CAWRRGTGGFVSTEAFF.

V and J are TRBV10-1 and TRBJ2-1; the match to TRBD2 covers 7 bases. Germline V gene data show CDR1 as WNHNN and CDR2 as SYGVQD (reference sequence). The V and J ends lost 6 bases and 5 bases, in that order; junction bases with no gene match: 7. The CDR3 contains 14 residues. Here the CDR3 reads CASRRDYLDNEQFF. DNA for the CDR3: TGCGCCAGCAGAAGGGACTACCTAGACAATGAGCAGTTCTTC.

The CDR3 loop reads CASRKGAGGKGYTF. Written as DNA, the CDR3 is TGTGCCAGCAGAAAAGGGGCAGGGGGAAAAGGCTACACCTTC. The rearrangement links TRBV7-2 to TRBJ1-2, with 7 bases that match TRBD1. The junction had 12 bases not matched to a gene; V was cut back by 6 bases and J by 8 bases. CDR3 length: 14 residues. CDR1 and CDR2 from the germline V gene are SGHTA and FQGNSA.

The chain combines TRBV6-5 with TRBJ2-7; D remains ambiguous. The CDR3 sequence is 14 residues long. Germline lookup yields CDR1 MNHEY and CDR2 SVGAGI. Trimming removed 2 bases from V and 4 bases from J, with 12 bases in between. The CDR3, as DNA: TGTGCCAGCAGTTACGGTGGCAGTTTATACGAGCAGTACTTC. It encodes CASSYGGSLYEQYF.

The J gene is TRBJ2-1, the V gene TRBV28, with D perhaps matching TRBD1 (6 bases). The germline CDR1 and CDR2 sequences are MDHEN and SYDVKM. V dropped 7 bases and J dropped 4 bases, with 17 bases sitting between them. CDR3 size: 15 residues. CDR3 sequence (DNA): TGTGCCAGCACACGGACGGCAGGGGTTTACAATGAGCAGTTCTTC. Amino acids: CASTRTAGVYNEQFF.